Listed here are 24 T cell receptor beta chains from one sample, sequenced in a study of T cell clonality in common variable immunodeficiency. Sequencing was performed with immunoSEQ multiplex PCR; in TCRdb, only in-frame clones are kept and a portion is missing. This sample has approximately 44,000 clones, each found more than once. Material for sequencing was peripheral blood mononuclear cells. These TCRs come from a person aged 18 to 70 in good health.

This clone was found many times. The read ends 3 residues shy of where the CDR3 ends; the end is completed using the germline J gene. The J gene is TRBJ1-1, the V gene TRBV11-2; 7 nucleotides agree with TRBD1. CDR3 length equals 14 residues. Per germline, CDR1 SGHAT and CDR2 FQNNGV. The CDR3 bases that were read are TGTGCCAGCAGCTTAGCAGGGGGTCGGCCGGAA. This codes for CASSLAGGRPE. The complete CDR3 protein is CASSLAGGRPEAFF.

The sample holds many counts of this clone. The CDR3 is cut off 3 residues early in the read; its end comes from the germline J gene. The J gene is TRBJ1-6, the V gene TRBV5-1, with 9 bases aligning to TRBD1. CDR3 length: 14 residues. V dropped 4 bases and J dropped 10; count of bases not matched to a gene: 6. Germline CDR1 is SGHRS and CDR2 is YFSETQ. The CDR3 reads CASSPGTGISPLHF. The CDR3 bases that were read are TGCGCCAGCAGCCCCGGGACAGGGATCTCACCC.

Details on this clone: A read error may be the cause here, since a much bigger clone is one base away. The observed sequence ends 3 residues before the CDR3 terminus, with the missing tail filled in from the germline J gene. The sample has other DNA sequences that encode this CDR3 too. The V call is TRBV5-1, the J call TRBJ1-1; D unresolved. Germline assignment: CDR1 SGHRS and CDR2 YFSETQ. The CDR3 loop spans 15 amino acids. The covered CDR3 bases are TGCGCCAGCAGCAACGGCAGGCCTACGAACACGGAA. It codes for CASSNGRPTNTE. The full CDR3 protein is CASSNGRPTNTEAFF.

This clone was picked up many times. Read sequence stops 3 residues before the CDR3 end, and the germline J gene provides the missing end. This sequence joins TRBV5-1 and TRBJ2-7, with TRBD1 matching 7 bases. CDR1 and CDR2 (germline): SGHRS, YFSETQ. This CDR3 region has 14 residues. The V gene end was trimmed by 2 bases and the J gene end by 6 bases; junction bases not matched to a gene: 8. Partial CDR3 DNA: TGCGCCAGCAGCTTCGGGACAGTTGGAGCCGAG. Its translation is CASSFGTVGAE. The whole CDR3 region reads CASSFGTVGAEQYF. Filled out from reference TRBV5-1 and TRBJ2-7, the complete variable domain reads KAGVTQTPRYLIKTRGQQVTLSCSPISGHRSVSWYQQTPGQGLQFLFEYFSETQRNKGNFPGRFSGRQFSNSRSEMNVSTLELGDSALYLCASSFGTVGAEQYFGPGTRLTVT.

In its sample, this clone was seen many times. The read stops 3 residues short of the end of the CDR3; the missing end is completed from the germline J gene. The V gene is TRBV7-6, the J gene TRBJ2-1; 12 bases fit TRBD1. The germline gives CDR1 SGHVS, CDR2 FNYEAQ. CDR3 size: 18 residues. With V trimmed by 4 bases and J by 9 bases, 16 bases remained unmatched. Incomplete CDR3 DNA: TGTGCCAGCAGCTACCCTCGGACGGGACAGGGGGCGCATCGTGAG. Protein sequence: CASSYPRTGQGAHRE. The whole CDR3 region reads CASSYPRTGQGAHREQFF.

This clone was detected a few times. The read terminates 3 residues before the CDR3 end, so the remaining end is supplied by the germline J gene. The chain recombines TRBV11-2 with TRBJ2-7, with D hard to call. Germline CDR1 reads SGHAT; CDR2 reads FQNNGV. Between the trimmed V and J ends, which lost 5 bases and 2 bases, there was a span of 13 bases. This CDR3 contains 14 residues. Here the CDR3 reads CASSTTDKTYEQYF. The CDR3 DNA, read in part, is TGTGCCAGCAGCACAACAGATAAAACCTACGAG.

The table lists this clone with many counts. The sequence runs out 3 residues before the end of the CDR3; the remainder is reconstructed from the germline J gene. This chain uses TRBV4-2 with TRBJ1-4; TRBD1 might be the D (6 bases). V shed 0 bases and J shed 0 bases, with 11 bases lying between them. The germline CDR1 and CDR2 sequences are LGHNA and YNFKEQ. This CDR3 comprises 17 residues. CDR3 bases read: TGTGCCAGCAGCCAAGACCACAGGGTCGCAACTAATGAAAAA. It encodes CASSQDHRVATNEK. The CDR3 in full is CASSQDHRVATNEKLFF.

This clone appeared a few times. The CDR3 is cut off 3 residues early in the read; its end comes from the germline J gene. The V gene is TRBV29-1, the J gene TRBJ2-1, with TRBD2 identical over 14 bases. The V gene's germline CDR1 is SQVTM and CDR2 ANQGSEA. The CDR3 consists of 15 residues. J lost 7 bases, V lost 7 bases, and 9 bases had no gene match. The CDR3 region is CSGRLAGGPQNEQFF. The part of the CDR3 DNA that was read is TGCAGCGGGCGACTAGCGGGAGGGCCGCAGAATGAG.

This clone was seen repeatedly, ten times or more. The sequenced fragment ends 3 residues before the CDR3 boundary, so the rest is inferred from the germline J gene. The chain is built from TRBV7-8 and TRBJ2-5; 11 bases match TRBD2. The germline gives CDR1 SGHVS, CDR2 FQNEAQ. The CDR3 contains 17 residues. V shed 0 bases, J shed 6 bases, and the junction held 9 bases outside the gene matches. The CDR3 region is CASSLAGSGGALKTQYF. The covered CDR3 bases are TGTGCCAGCAGCTTAGCTGGTAGCGGGGGGGCCCTGAAGACC.

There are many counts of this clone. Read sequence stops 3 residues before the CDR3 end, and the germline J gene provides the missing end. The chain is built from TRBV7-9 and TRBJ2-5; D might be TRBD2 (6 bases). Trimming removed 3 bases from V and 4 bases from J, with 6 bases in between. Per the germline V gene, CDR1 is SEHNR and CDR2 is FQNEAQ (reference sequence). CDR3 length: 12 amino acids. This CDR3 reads CASSLTRETQYF. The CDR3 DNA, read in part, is TGTGCCAGCAGCTTGACTAGAGAGACC.

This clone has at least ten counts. CDR3 in amino acids: CASSPFGTVSGANVLFF. The covered CDR3 bases are TGCGCCAGCAGCCCCTTCGGGACAGTCTCTGGGGCCAACGTA. J is TRBJ1-4 and V is TRBV5-1; 7 bases line up with TRBD1. The read halts 3 residues ahead of the CDR3 end, with the missing end drawn from the germline J gene. CDR3 size: 17 residues. Germline CDR1 and CDR2: SGHRS and YFSETQ.

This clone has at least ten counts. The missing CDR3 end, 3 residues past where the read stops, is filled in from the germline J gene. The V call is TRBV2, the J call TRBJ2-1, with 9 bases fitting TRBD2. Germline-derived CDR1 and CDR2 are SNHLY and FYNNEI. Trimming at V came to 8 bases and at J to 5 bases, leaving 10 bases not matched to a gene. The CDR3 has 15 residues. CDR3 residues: CASRLLVAGDNEQFF. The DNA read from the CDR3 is TGTGCCAGCCGACTACTCGTAGCGGGGGACAATGAG.

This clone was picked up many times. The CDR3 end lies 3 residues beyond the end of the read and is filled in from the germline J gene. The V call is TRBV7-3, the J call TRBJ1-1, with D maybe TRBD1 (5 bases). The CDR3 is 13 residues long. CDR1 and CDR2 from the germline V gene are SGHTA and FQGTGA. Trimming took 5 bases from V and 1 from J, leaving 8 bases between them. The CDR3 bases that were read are TGTGCCAGCAGCCTGACAGCGAACACTGAA. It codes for CASSLTANTE. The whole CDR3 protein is CASSLTANTEAFF. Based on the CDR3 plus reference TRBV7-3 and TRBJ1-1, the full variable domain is GAGVSQTPSNKVTEKGKYVELRCDPISGHTALYWYRQSLGQGPEFLIYFQGTGAADDSGLPNDRFFAVRPEGSVSTLKIQRTERGDSAVYLCASSLTANTEAFFGQGTRLTVV.

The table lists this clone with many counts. The CDR3 region is CAISPGQGNTEAFF. Partial CDR3 DNA: TGTGCCATCAGCCCGGGACAGGGGAATACTGAA. This chain links TRBV10-3 with TRBJ1-1, with 10 bases that match TRBD1. Sequencing ends 3 residues short of the CDR3 end; the germline J gene provides the rest. V trimming: 6 bases; J trimming: 5 bases; junction bases outside the gene matches: 6. The CDR3 sequence is 14 residues long. Germline V CDR1 and CDR2: ENHRY, SYGVKD.

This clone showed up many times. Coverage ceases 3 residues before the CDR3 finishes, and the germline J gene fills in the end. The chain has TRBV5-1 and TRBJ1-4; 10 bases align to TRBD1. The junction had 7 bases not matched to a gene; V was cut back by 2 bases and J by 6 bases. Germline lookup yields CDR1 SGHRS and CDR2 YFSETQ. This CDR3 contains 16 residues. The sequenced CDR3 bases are TGCGCCAGCAGCTTCGACAGGGGGCGCGCATATGAAAAA. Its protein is CASSFDRGRAYEK. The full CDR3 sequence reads CASSFDRGRAYEKLFF.

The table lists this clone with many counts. The CDR3 is CSAWGDFGEKLFF. The CDR3 bases that were read are TGCAGTGCCTGGGGGGACTTTGGTGAAAAA. The rearrangement uses TRBV20-1 and TRBJ1-4; TRBD1 might be the D (5 bases). The sequenced fragment ends 3 residues before the CDR3 boundary, so the rest is inferred from the germline J gene. Trimming left V 6 bases short and J 7 bases short, with 15 bases between. Looked up from germline, CDR1 is DFQATT and CDR2 is SNEGSKA (reference sequence). This CDR3 comprises 13 residues.

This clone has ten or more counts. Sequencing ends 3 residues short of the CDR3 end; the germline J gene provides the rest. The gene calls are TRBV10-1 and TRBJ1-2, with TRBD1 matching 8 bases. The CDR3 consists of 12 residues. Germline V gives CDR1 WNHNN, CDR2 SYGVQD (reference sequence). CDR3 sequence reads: CASSENRGAYTF. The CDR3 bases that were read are TGCGCCAGCAGTGAGAACAGGGGGGCC.

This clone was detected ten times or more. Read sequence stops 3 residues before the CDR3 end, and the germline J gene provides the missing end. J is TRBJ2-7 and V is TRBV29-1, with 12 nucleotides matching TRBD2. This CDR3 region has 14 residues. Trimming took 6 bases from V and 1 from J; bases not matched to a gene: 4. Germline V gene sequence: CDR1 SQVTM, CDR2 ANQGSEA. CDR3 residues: CSVQLAGGSYEQYF. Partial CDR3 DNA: TGCAGCGTCCAACTAGCGGGAGGATCCTACGAG.

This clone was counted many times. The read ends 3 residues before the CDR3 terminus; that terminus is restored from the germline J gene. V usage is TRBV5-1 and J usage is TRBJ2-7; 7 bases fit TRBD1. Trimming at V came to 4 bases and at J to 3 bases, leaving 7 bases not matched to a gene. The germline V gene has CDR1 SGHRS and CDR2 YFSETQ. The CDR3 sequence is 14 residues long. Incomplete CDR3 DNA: TGCGCCAGCAGCCCCGACAGGGCGTACTACGAG. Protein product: CASSPDRAYYE. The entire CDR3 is CASSPDRAYYEQYF.

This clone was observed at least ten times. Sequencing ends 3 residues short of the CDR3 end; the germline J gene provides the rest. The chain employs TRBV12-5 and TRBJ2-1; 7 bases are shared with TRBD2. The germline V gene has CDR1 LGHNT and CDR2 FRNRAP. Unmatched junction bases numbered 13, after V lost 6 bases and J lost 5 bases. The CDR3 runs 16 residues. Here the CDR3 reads CASGRSPSGNDNEQFF. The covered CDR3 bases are TGTGCTAGTGGCCGGTCCCCTAGCGGAAACGACAATGAG.

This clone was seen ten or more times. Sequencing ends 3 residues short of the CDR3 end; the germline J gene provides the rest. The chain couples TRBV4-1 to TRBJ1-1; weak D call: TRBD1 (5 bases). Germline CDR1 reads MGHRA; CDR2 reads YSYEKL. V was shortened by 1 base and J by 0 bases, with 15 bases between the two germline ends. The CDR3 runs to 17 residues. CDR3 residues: CASSQVDMGFLNTEAFF. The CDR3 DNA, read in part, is TGCGCCAGCAGCCAAGTGGACATGGGGTTTTTGAACACTGAA.

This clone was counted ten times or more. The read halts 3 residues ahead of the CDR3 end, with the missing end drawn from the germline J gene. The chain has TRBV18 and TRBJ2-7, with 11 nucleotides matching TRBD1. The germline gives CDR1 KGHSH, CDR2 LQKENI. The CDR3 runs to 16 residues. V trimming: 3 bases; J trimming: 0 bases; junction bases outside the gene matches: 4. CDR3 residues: CASSPAGTGGSYEQYF. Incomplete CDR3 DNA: TGTGCCAGCTCACCGGCCGGGACAGGGGGCTCCTACGAG.

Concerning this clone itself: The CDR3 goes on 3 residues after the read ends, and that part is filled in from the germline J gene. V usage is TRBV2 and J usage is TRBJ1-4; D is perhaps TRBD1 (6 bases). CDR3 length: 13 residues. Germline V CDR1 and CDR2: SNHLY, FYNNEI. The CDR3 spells CASSRQDLSPLFF. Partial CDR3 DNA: TGTGCCAGCAGTCGACAGGACCTTTCACCA.

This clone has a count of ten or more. CDR3: CSVDELDQETQYF. Partial CDR3 DNA: TGCAGTGTCGACGAACTAGATCAAGAGACC. The J gene is TRBJ2-5, the V gene TRBV20-1; D is possibly TRBD2 (5 bases). The read gets to within 3 residues of the CDR3 end, and the germline J gene fills in the rest. This CDR3 is 13 amino acids long. V dropped 7 bases and J dropped 2 bases, with 14 bases sitting between them. Germline-derived CDR1 and CDR2 are DFQATT and SNEGSKA (reference sequence).